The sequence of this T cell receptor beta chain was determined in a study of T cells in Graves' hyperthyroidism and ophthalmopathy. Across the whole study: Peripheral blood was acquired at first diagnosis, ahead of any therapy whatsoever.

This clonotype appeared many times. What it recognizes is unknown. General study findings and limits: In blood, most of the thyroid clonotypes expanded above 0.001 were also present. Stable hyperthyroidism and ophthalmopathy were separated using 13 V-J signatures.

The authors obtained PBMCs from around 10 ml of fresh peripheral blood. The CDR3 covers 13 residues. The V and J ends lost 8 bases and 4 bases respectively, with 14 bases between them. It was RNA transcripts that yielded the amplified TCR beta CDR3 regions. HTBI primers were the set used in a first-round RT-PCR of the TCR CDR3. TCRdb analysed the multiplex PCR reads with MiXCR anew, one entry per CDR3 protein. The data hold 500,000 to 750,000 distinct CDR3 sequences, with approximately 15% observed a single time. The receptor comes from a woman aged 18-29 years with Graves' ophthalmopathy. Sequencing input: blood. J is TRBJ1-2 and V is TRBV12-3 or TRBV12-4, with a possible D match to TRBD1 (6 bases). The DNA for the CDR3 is TGTGCCAGCCAGTACGACAGGTCCTATGGCTACACCTTC. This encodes CASQYDRSYGYTF.